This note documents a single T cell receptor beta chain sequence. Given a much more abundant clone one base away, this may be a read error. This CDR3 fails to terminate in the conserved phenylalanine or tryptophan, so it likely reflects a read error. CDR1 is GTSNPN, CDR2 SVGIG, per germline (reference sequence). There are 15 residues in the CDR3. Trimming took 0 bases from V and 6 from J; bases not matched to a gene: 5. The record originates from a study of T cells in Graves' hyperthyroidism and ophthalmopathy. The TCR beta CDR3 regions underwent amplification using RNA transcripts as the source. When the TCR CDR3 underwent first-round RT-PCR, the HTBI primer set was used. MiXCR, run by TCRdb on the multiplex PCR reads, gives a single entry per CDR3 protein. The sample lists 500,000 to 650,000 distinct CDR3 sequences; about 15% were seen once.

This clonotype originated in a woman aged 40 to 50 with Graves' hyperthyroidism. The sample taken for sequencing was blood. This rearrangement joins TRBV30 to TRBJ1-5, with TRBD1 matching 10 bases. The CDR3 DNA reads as TGTGCCTGGAGTGTCCCGGGACAGGGGTTTCAGCCCCAGCATTTA. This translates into CAWSVPGQGFQPQHL.